These T cell receptor beta chains were read from a single sample in a study of T cell changes during pregnancy in multiple sclerosis. The protocol was immunoSEQ multiplex PCR, while the TCRdb copy is restricted to in-frame clones and leaves out a portion. The sample has 15,000 to 25,000 clones; roughly nine tenths are singletons. The sample was CD8+ T cells from peripheral blood mononuclear cells, taken in the second trimester of pregnancy. These receptors all stem from a female donor in good health, enrolled as a control in a pregnancy study. The CDR3 runs from the conserved cysteine through the conserved F or W. A D gene is named only where the DNA matches it firmly. A clone size is listed for some rows: how often the clone was seen (once, few, many), or a class if it is expanded.

CDR3nt: TGTGCCAGTAGTATGGCTAGCGGGAGGGCTATCGGGGAGCTGTTTTTT; CDR3aa: CASSMASGRAIGELFF; v_gene: TRBV19; abundance: .; j_gene: TRBJ2-2; d_gene: TRBD2
CDR3nt: TGTGCCAGCAGTGTCGACAGGGGGTTCGCTAACTATGGCTACACCTTC; CDR3aa: CASSVDRGFANYGYTF; v_gene: TRBV6-1; abundance: few; j_gene: TRBJ1-2; d_gene: TRBD1
CDR3nt: TGTGCCACCAGCAGAGACCTCGACAGAGCTGGAAACACCATATATTTT; CDR3aa: CATSRDLDRAGNTIYF; v_gene: TRBV15; abundance: .; j_gene: TRBJ1-3; d_gene: .
CDR3nt: TGTGCCAGCTCCGACGGGACTGTGTACAATGAGCAGTTCTTC; CDR3aa: CASSDGTVYNEQFF; v_gene: TRBV18; abundance: once; j_gene: TRBJ2-1; d_gene: .
CDR3nt: TGTGCCAGCAGCTTATTTAGGGGGCGGTTTGCTGAAGCTTTCTTT; CDR3aa: CASSLFRGRFAEAFF; v_gene: TRBV7-2; abundance: .; j_gene: TRBJ1-1; d_gene: TRBD1
CDR3nt: TGTGCCGCCGGAGAGGTCCCCTATGGCTACACCTTC; CDR3aa: CAAGEVPYGYTF; v_gene: TRBV6-1; abundance: .; j_gene: TRBJ1-2; d_gene: .
CDR3nt: TGTGCCAGCAGTTCGGGGGGGGGAGGGAGCTCCTACAATGAGCAGTTCTTC; CDR3aa: CASSSGGGGSSYNEQFF; v_gene: TRBV27; abundance: medium-sized; j_gene: TRBJ2-1; d_gene: TRBD2
CDR3nt: TGTGCCAGTAACCCCGGGGGGCTTGGGGCCAACGTCCTGACTTTC; CDR3aa: CASNPGGLGANVLTF; v_gene: TRBV19; abundance: .; j_gene: TRBJ2-6; d_gene: .
CDR3nt: TGTGCCAGCATGGGCCAAGGGGGAAACATTCAGTACTTC; CDR3aa: CASMGQGGNIQYF; v_gene: TRBV27; abundance: once; j_gene: TRBJ2-4; d_gene: .
CDR3nt: TGTGCCAGTAGTGCATCAGGGTGGGCTGAAGCTTTCTTT; CDR3aa: CASSASGWAEAFF; v_gene: TRBV19; abundance: .; j_gene: TRBJ1-1; d_gene: .
CDR3nt: TGTGCCAGCAGGGGGGGGGATACGCAGTATTTT; CDR3aa: CASRGGDTQYF; v_gene: TRBV6-1; abundance: .; j_gene: TRBJ2-3; d_gene: TRBD2
CDR3nt: TGTGCCAGCAGTATCGGACAGGGAGGGACCTACGAGCAGTACTTC; CDR3aa: CASSIGQGGTYEQYF; v_gene: TRBV6-5; abundance: .; j_gene: TRBJ2-7; d_gene: .
CDR3nt: TGTGCCAGTAGTGGCGGGACTAGCGGGAGAGGTGTCTATGAGCAGTTCTTC; CDR3aa: CASSGGTSGRGVYEQFF; v_gene: TRBV19; abundance: few; j_gene: TRBJ2-1; d_gene: TRBD2
CDR3nt: TGTGCCAGCACAGTGACAGCCTCGTCGTTTTATGGCTACACCTTC; CDR3aa: CASTVTASSFYGYTF; v_gene: TRBV27; abundance: .; j_gene: TRBJ1-2; d_gene: .
CDR3nt: TGTGCCATGGGACTCTCAATTGGGGACAATGAGCAGTTCTTC; CDR3aa: CAMGLSIGDNEQFF; v_gene: TRBV2; abundance: .; j_gene: TRBJ2-1; d_gene: .
CDR3nt: TGTGCCACCAGGATACAGGCAACGGATACGCAGTATTTT; CDR3aa: CATRIQATDTQYF; v_gene: TRBV15; abundance: .; j_gene: TRBJ2-3; d_gene: .
CDR3nt: TGTGCCAGCAGCGCCCGCGGGATGGGGGAGGGAGTATACGAGCAGTACTTC; CDR3aa: CASSARGMGEGVYEQYF; v_gene: TRBV7-9; abundance: .; j_gene: TRBJ2-7; d_gene: TRBD2
CDR3nt: TGTGCCAGCAGTTACGAACCGCGGAGTGAGACCCAGTACTTC; CDR3aa: CASSYEPRSETQYF; v_gene: TRBV6-6; abundance: medium-sized; j_gene: TRBJ2-5; d_gene: .
CDR3nt: TGCGCCAGCAGCGATGTGGGAGCGGCGAGAGAGACCCAGTACTTC; CDR3aa: CASSDVGAARETQYF; v_gene: TRBV4-1; abundance: .; j_gene: TRBJ2-5; d_gene: .
CDR3nt: TGTGCCAGCAGCCCGCGACAGGGTTGGAATGAGCAGTTCTTC; CDR3aa: CASSPRQGWNEQFF; v_gene: TRBV7-9; abundance: .; j_gene: TRBJ2-1; d_gene: TRBD1
CDR3nt: TGTGCCAGCAGCGCGACAGGAGGCTACGAGCAGTACTTC; CDR3aa: CASSATGGYEQYF; v_gene: TRBV11-2; abundance: .; j_gene: TRBJ2-7; d_gene: .
CDR3nt: TGTGCCAGCAGTGAAGCGAAACTTAATGAGCAGTTCTTC; CDR3aa: CASSEAKLNEQFF; v_gene: TRBV2; abundance: .; j_gene: TRBJ2-1; d_gene: .
CDR3nt: TGTGCCAGCAGCCCCGGGGGAGAGCAGTACTTC; CDR3aa: CASSPGGEQYF; v_gene: TRBV7-6; abundance: .; j_gene: TRBJ2-7; d_gene: .